Below are 15 T cell receptor beta chains sequenced from a single sample in a study of T-cell reconstitution after alpha-beta-depleted transplantation in children. Molecular barcoding with unique molecular identifiers was used for the TCRbeta library. TCRdb reprocessed the PCR reads with MiXCR, giving one entry per CDR3 protein. This table holds 300,000 to 350,000 distinct CDR3 sequences, around 25% found once. The material was PBMCs, mostly from graft donor cells, obtained 180 days after TCRalphabeta/CD19-depleted stem cell transplant. The receptors derive from a male patient younger than 18 who had a stem cell transplant for acute lymphoblastic leukemia, so the T cells may come from the graft donor.

V and J are TRBV4-1 and TRBJ2-7; possible D gene TRBD2, 5 bases. The ends were cut back, 6 bases at V and 2 bases at J, with 11 bases in the middle. This CDR3 region has 13 residues. CDR1 MGHRA and CDR2 YSYEKL come from the germline V gene. CDR3 residues: CASRGLAAYEQYF. The CDR3 DNA reads as TGCGCCAGCAGGGGCCTAGCAGCCTACGAGCAGTACTTC.

This clonotype was seen many times. The rearrangement links TRBV5-1 to TRBJ2-2, with D unresolved. There are 16 residues in the CDR3. In germline, CDR1 is SGHRS, CDR2 YFSETQ. V gave up 1 base and J gave up 2 bases, with 12 bases separating them. The CDR3 loop is CASSLLGTLNTGELFF. CDR3 nucleotide sequence: TGCGCCAGCAGCTTGCTCGGCACCCTAAACACCGGGGAGCTGTTTTTT.

V is TRBV7-3 and J is TRBJ1-5; D is perhaps TRBD1 (5 bases). In germline, CDR1 is SGHTA, CDR2 FQGTGA. The CDR3 has 14 residues. The V gene lost 2 bases and the J gene lost 7 bases, with 12 bases spanning the gap. For the CDR3, the DNA is TGTGCCAGCAGCTTACGGGGTGGGGACCAGCCCCAGCATTTT. This gives the protein CASSLRGGDQPQHF.

This clonotype was seen a few times. The chain combines TRBV11-2 with TRBJ2-7; D is unclear. The CDR3 has 14 amino acids. V was trimmed by 7 bases and J by 3 bases, leaving 16 bases between them. Germline assignment: CDR1 SGHAT and CDR2 FQNNGV. Here the CDR3 DNA reads TGTGCCAGCACATCGTACGTGAACCACTACGAGCAGTACTTC. It encodes CASTSYVNHYEQYF.

The chain links TRBV4-2 to TRBJ2-7; D call uncertain. Looked up from germline, CDR1 is LGHNA and CDR2 is YNFKEQ. V was clipped by 0 bases and J by 7 bases, with 16 bases between them. The CDR3 covers 15 residues. The CDR3 spells CASSQDINSLGEQYF. The CDR3 DNA is TGTGCCAGCAGCCAAGATATCAACTCCTTGGGGGAGCAGTACTTC.

V is TRBV7-3 and J is TRBJ2-4; 10 positions match TRBD2. CDR3 length: 15 amino acids. V lost 5 bases, J lost 6 bases, and 7 bases stayed unmatched. CDR1 and CDR2 (germline): SGHTA, FQGTGA. The CDR3 protein is CASSRQREGLNIQYF. The CDR3 nucleotides read TGTGCCAGCAGCCGTCAGCGGGAGGGCCTAAACATTCAGTACTTC. Full variable domain (outside the CDR3, taken from reference TRBV7-3 and TRBJ2-4): GAGVSQTPSNKVTEKGKYVELRCDPISGHTALYWYRQSLGQGPEFLIYFQGTGAADDSGLPNDRFFAVRPEGSVSTLKIQRTERGDSAVYLCASSRQREGLNIQYFGAGTRLSVL.

The chain combines TRBV5-1 with TRBJ2-1; tentative D call: TRBD1 (5 bases). V gave up 4 bases and J gave up 2 bases, with 13 bases separating them. Germline values: CDR1 SGHRS, CDR2 YFSETQ. This CDR3 contains 15 residues. As DNA, the CDR3 is TGCGCCAGCAGCCCCCGGCAGGGCACCTACAATGAGCAGTTCTTC. Translating gives CASSPRQGTYNEQFF.

This clonotype was seen a few times. The V gene is TRBV20-1, the J gene TRBJ2-6; 7 nucleotides agree with TRBD1. With V trimmed by 5 bases and J by 1 base, 5 bases remained unmatched. From germline, CDR1 is DFQATT and CDR2 SNEGSKA (reference sequence). The CDR3 covers 15 residues. In DNA, the CDR3 is TGCAGTGCTCAGGCAGGGGGATCTGGGGCCAACGTCCTGACTTTC. It specifies CSAQAGGSGANVLTF.

The CDR3 region is CASSPDRVRNQPQHF. CDR3 bases: TGTGCCAGCTCACCTGACAGGGTGAGGAATCAGCCCCAGCATTTT. The genes are TRBV18 and TRBJ1-5, with 7 bases that match TRBD1. Germline trimming cut 3 bases from V and 4 bases from J; bases unmatched to any gene: 6. This CDR3 comprises 15 residues. CDR1 KGHSH and CDR2 LQKENI come from the germline V gene.

V is TRBV16 and J is TRBJ2-7; 12 bases agree with TRBD2. This CDR3 contains 15 residues. The germline gives CDR1 KGHSY, CDR2 FQNENV. Unmatched junction bases numbered 6, after V lost 4 bases and J lost 5 bases. The CDR3 DNA follows: TGTGCCAGCAGCCCACCTAGCGGGAGGGTTGACGAGCAGTACTTC. Its protein product is CASSPPSGRVDEQYF.

This clonotype was seen only a few times. The CDR3 sequence is CASSLNSDRGLSAFF. For the CDR3, the DNA is TGCGCCAGCAGCTTGAATTCGGACAGGGGGCTGAGCGCTTTCTTT. The gene calls are TRBV5-1 and TRBJ1-1; 11 bases match TRBD1. Unmatched junction bases numbered 10, after V lost 1 base and J lost 11 bases. The CDR3 consists of 15 residues. CDR1 is SGHRS and CDR2 is YFSETQ in the germline V gene.

The chain is built from TRBV5-1 and TRBJ1-2, with a weak D call TRBD1 (6 bases). Per germline, CDR1 SGHRS and CDR2 YFSETQ. The CDR3 is 16 amino acids. V shed 3 bases and J shed 0 bases, with 15 bases lying between them. The CDR3 reads CASSSNRELANYGYTF. CDR3 sequence (DNA): TGCGCCAGCAGCTCCAACAGGGAGTTAGCTAACTATGGCTACACCTTC.

This clonotype was observed at least ten times. The rearrangement joins TRBV4-1 to TRBJ1-1; no clear D gene. Germline values: CDR1 MGHRA, CDR2 YSYEKL. Trimming shortened V by 1 base and J by 5 bases, and 5 bases separated the two germline ends. The length of the CDR3 is 12 residues. CDR3 in amino acids: CASSQGTTEAFF. In nucleotides, the CDR3 is TGCGCCAGCAGCCAAGGCACTACTGAAGCTTTCTTT.

This clonotype showed up just a few times. CDR3 coding DNA: TGTGCCAGCAGCAAACTTGGGGACAGCTCCTACGAGCAGTACTTC. Translating gives CASSKLGDSSYEQYF. The chain joins TRBV21-1 to TRBJ2-7; the table's D call, TRBD1, was not checked against the DNA. TRBV21-1 is recorded as a pseudogene. The CDR3 extends over 15 amino acids.

This clonotype appeared a few times. The rearrangement joins TRBV20-1 to TRBJ2-3; D is possibly TRBD1 or TRBD2 (5 bases each). V gave up 3 bases and J gave up 1 base, with 14 bases separating them. This CDR3 has 15 residues. CDR1 and CDR2 (germline): DFQATT, SNEGSKA (reference sequence). This CDR3 is CSARGRLKGTDTQYF. As DNA, the CDR3 is TGCAGTGCTAGGGGACGCTTAAAAGGCACAGATACGCAGTATTTT.